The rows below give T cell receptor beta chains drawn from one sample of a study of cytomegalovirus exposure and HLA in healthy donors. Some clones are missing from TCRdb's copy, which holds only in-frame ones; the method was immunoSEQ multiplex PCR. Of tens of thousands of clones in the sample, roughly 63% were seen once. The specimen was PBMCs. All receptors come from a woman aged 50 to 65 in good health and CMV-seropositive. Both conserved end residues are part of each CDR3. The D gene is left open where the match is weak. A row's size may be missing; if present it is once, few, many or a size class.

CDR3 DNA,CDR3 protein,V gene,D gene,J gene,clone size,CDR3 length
TGTGCCAGCAGCAATCGACTAGCGGGGGGCACAGATACGCAGTATTTT,CASSNRLAGGTDTQYF,TRBV5-4,TRBD2,TRBJ2-3,.,16
TGTGCCAGCAGCTCAGGGGCTAGCGGATCGATGACAGATACGCAGTATTTT,CASSSGASGSMTDTQYF,TRBV7-3,.,TRBJ2-3,.,17
TGTGCCAGCAGTTCGGAGGGGGAGACCCAGTACTTC,CASSSEGETQYF,TRBV6-6,.,TRBJ2-5,.,12
TGTGCCAGCAGCGCCCAGTTGGCGGGGGGGCCCACAGATACGCAGTATTTT,CASSAQLAGGPTDTQYF,TRBV9,TRBD2,TRBJ2-3,.,17
TGTGCCAGCAGCTCTCTAGCGGATACGCAGTATTTT,CASSSLADTQYF,TRBV5-8,.,TRBJ2-3,.,12
TGTGCCAGCAGCTCAAGCGTGGGGCGGGAGTATGGCTACACCTTC,CASSSSVGREYGYTF,TRBV7-6,.,TRBJ1-2,few,15
TGTGCCAGCAGCTTACAACCCCAGGGGGCTACCACCGGGGAGCTGTTTTTT,CASSLQPQGATTGELFF,TRBV7-3,TRBD1,TRBJ2-2,few,17
TGTGCCAGTAAGGGACAGGGGGAGTACGAGCAGTACTTC,CASKGQGEYEQYF,TRBV19,TRBD1,TRBJ2-7,.,13
TGTGCCAGCAGCAGACAGGGCAGGGAGACCCAGTACTTC,CASSRQGRETQYF,TRBV7-3,TRBD1,TRBJ2-5,.,13
TGTGCCAGCAGCTTGGACGGGGGGCAAGAGACCCAGTACTTC,CASSLDGGQETQYF,TRBV11-2,TRBD2,TRBJ2-5,.,14
TGTGCCAGCAGCGTACAGGGTGCCCATGGCTACACCTTC,CASSVQGAHGYTF,TRBV14,.,TRBJ1-2,.,13
TGCGCCAGCAGCGTCGGAGGGGGCAATCAGCCCCAGCATTTT,CASSVGGGNQPQHF,TRBV5-1,.,TRBJ1-5,.,14
TGTGCCAGCAGCGCGTCACCCGGGAGATCAAACACTGAAGCTTTCTTT,CASSASPGRSNTEAFF,TRBV9,.,TRBJ1-1,.,16
TGTGCCAGCAGTTTTTTGGCACAGGGGAGAAGGAACACTGAAGCTTTCTTT,CASSFLAQGRRNTEAFF,TRBV28,TRBD1,TRBJ1-1,few,17
TGTGCCAGTAGCCGAGACAGGGGTAATCAGCCCCAGCATTTT,CASSRDRGNQPQHF,TRBV19,TRBD1,TRBJ1-5,.,14
TGTGCCAGCAGTGTGGAACAGAATTCACCCCTCCACTTT,CASSVEQNSPLHF,TRBV2,.,TRBJ1-6,.,13
TGTGCCAGCAGCGTAGGGCAGGGTACCACTGAAGCTTTCTTT,CASSVGQGTTEAFF,TRBV9,.,TRBJ1-1,.,14
TGCGCCAGCAGCCCCGGACAGTCCAATTCACCCCTCCACTTT,CASSPGQSNSPLHF,TRBV5-1,.,TRBJ1-6,.,14
TGTGCCAGCAGTTATGGAGCTGCAACTAATGAAAAACTGTTTTTT,CASSYGAATNEKLFF,TRBV6-5,.,TRBJ1-4,once,15
TGTGCCAGCAGTTCGTTCCTTCTAGCGGGGGGGCTGCAGGGAGCAGATACGCAGTATTTT,CASSSFLLAGGLQGADTQYF,TRBV27,TRBD2,TRBJ2-3,once,20
TGTGCTAGTGGTTTGACACCTCAGCGTGGCTACACCTTC,CASGLTPQRGYTF,TRBV12-5,.,TRBJ1-2,.,13
TGTGCCAGCAGTTTATCCGGGACAGGGGCCTCCTACGAGCAGTACTTC,CASSLSGTGASYEQYF,TRBV27,TRBD1,TRBJ2-7,.,16
TGTGCCAGCTCACTTGTGACGCGGGGGACCTCTGGGGCCAACGTCCTGACTTTC,CASSLVTRGTSGANVLTF,TRBV18,TRBD2,TRBJ2-6,.,18
TGTGCCAGCAGTGAAGCTCCTAGGACAAATTACGAGCAGTACTTC,CASSEAPRTNYEQYF,TRBV6-1,.,TRBJ2-7,.,15
TGTGCCACCGAACCCAGGACAGCCTACGAGCAGTACTTC,CATEPRTAYEQYF,TRBV2,.,TRBJ2-7,few,13
TGTGCCAGCAGTCCGACAAGCGGGGCAGCTTCCTACGAGCAGTACTTC,CASSPTSGAASYEQYF,TRBV28,TRBD2,TRBJ2-7,few,16
TGTGCCAGCAGTGAGGGAGTGGCTAGGAACAATGAGCAGTTCTTC,CASSEGVARNNEQFF,TRBV25-1,.,TRBJ2-1,.,15
TGTGCCAGCAGCCAAGATCTCAGACAGGGGGCTTGGAATGAGCAGTTCTTC,CASSQDLRQGAWNEQFF,TRBV14,TRBD1,TRBJ2-1,.,17
TGCGCCAGCAAGAGGGGACAGGAGGGTGAAAAACTGTTTTTT,CASKRGQEGEKLFF,TRBV5-1,TRBD1,TRBJ1-4,.,14
TGTGCCAGCAGCCTCGGGACTAGCGGGGCCACAGATACGCAGTATTTT,CASSLGTSGATDTQYF,TRBV7-3,TRBD2,TRBJ2-3,.,16
TGTGCCTGGAGTGTGCAGGGGGGAGAGACCCAGTACTTC,CAWSVQGGETQYF,TRBV30,.,TRBJ2-5,.,13
TGTGCCAGCAGCTTACAAATCACCGGGGAGCTGTTTTTT,CASSLQITGELFF,TRBV7-2,.,TRBJ2-2,few,13
TGTGCCAGCAATACAGGGGGCCCCTACGAGCAGTACTTC,CASNTGGPYEQYF,TRBV2,TRBD1,TRBJ2-7,.,13
TGTGCCAGTAGTATAAGAGCCAGTGACTACACTGAAGCTTTCTTT,CASSIRASDYTEAFF,TRBV19,.,TRBJ1-1,few,15
TGTGCCAGCAGCTCAGATACTGACAGGGGGCTTCTGTCTAATGAAAAACTGTTTTTT,CASSSDTDRGLLSNEKLFF,TRBV5-4,TRBD1,TRBJ1-4,few,19
TGTGCCAGCAGTGATCTAGCGGCTCAGCCCCAGCATTTT,CASSDLAAQPQHF,TRBV2,.,TRBJ1-5,.,13
TGCGCCAGCAGCTCCCGGACAGGAGGCACAGATACGCAGTATTTT,CASSSRTGGTDTQYF,TRBV5-1,TRBD1,TRBJ2-3,.,15
TGTGCCAGCAGCCCCACAGGGGGCGCAGATACGCAGTATTTT,CASSPTGGADTQYF,TRBV7-3,TRBD1,TRBJ2-3,.,14